Below, one T cell receptor beta chain is given with its context. These data belong to a study of blood T cell repertoires in COVID-19. Whole-study context: Acute and convalescent COVID-19 samples came from the United States, Italy and Spain. PBMCs, B-cell-depleted T cells, or T cells were the source of the cDNA or gDNA that made up the material.

The germline V gene encodes CDR1 LNHNV and CDR2 YYDKDF (reference sequence). V dropped 8 bases and J dropped 4; count of bases not matched to a gene: 8. This CDR3 is 13 amino acids long. Repertoires were generated with immunoSEQ multiplex PCR, while TCRdb's copy carries only in-frame clones and drops some. The sample consists of tens of thousands of clones, around 90% of them appearing once. The genes are TRBV15 and TRBJ2-7; 7 bases map to TRBD1. The source of this sequence is a man aged 50-59 years with active COVID-19. The sample was peripheral blood. CDR3 in amino acids: CATHRGPLYEQYF. CDR3 nucleotide sequence: TGTGCCACCCACAGGGGCCCCCTTTACGAGCAGTACTTC.